The clone carrying this T cell receptor (beta chain) was recorded at least ten times. The antigen remains undetermined. This sample was taken from a study of T cells in Graves' hyperthyroidism and ophthalmopathy. Study-wide points: Blood samples included most of the expanded thyroid clonotypes exceeding 0.001.

There were TCR beta CDR3 regions amplified from RNA transcripts. The primer set for the first-round RT-PCR of the TCR CDR3 was HTBI. TCRdb re-derived calls from the multiplex PCR reads in MiXCR, one entry per CDR3 protein. Altogether around 200,000 distinct CDR3 sequences are present, about a sixth being singletons, with the ten largest covering about two fifths. The CDR3 length is 12 residues. V was pared by 3 bases and J by 11 bases, with 13 bases between. The chain recombines TRBV12-3 or TRBV12-4 with TRBJ1-1; D uncertain. This TCR was sampled from a man aged 35-49 years with Graves' hyperthyroidism. Material: blood. The CDR3 is CASSFQVLGAFF. CDR3 coding DNA: TGTGCCAGCAGTTTCCAGGTACTTGGGGCTTTCTTT.